Sequencing of this T cell receptor beta chain was carried out in a study of T cells after posttransplantation cyclophosphamide (dated by TCRdb to 2016 to 2017). Background for the entire study: T cell repertoire reconstitution was tracked by TRB sequencing after myeloablative bone marrow transplantation in which posttransplantation cyclophosphamide was used as GVHD prophylaxis. Samples from 30 to 35 PTCy-treated patients, along with samples from around 16 of their related bone marrow donors, underwent antigen receptor sequencing. TRB sequencing was performed on blood from all 35 or so PTCy patients with 1-year posttransplant specimens. TRB sequencing was also done on up to about 3 additional blood samples from 2 to 5.2 years after transplant in 3 patients, and on pretransplant blood from 4 patients. Because TRA and TRB clonality were tightly correlated in 9 or 10 samples, subsequent TCR analyses were focused on TRB only. Public TRB sequences were compared against a database of over 3,000 sequences linked to responses to pathogens, tumor antigens, self-antigens and alloantigens. Broad study findings and their caveats: Across 35 to 45 patients, TRB clonality was highly associated with recipient CMV seropositivity and CMV reactivation, and diversity in PTCy patients was similar to diversity in CNI/methotrexate controls. Donor-recipient similarity was low at 1-2 months but increased during the first year, and donor CD8+ memory clones often dominated later blood repertoires. The TRB repertoires of T cells infiltrating skin or the GI tract showed only limited overlap with the TRB repertoires found in blood.

This clone was detected once. It lacks a known antigen. It has no much larger one-base neighbor in the sample; base qualities were not kept. On the day of marrow donation, related bone marrow donors gave peripheral blood samples. Peripheral blood and bone marrow mononuclear cells were isolated by Ficoll-Hypaque density centrifugation and were cryopreserved. Sorting of CD4+ and CD8+ T cells, including naive and memory subsets, was performed by FACS on a FACSAria II. Sequences ENHRY (CDR1) and SYGVKD (CDR2) are obtained from the germline V gene. Including the terminal cysteine and phenylalanine, the CDR3 comprises 14 residues. The DNA shown is the 42-base CDR3, in frame from base 1. V ends up 10 bases short and J 6 bases short, with an unmatched junction base count of 5. Genomic DNA was used for TRB sequencing, which was performed with the immunoSEQ assay at survey resolution or with the hsTCRB kit. The original pipeline was this. Initial read processing used immunoSEQ software, and repertoire analyses used the LymphoSeq R package. Clonality was calculated as 1 minus normalized Shannon entropy, and the Gini coefficient was also calculated for each TRB dataset. To infer phenotypes in unsorted samples, TRB sequences from sorted subsets of the recipient or donor were mapped onto unsorted samples from the same recipient. Entries here come from immuneACCESS through TCRdb and include only in-frame sequences with V and J called. Some clones fail to appear in such tables; in the studies checked, an unresolved V gene covers under half of the shortfall, and the cause of the remainder is unknown. That table supplies the V and J calls and clone size; D and trimming were determined from the DNA. The sample records tens of thousands of clones, around 73% of which are singletons. Around 0.7% of the sample is held by the ten biggest clonotypes.

Material: memory CD4+ T cells sorted from PBMCs. Here the chain combines TRBV10-3 and TRBJ2-2; 13 junctional bases match TRBD2. The TCR comes from a woman aged 60-75 years in good health, CMV-negative, and a related stem cell transplant donor. The base sequence is TGTGCCACCACTAGCGGGAGGGCCTCCGGGGAGCTGTTTTTT. The resulting protein is CATTSGRASGELFF.